This TCR beta chain is drawn from a study of a mutant IDH1 vaccine in newly diagnosed glioma. Study at large: Vaccines were first given 4-6 weeks after radiotherapy alone, or with temozolomide cycles. Averaging around 42 years of age, treated patients were approximately 60% male and around 40% female.

The CDR3 contains 13 residues. V was shortened by 5 bases and J by 3 bases, with 11 bases between the two germline ends. Germline CDR1 reads MNHEY; CDR2 reads SMNVEV (reference sequence). Time point indicated: week 5, during vaccination. One vaccine dose held 300 ug of mutant IDH1 20-mer peptide and came with topical imiquimod. Study results and limitations: Vaccination elicited immune responses in around 92% of patients.

Remarks on this clone: The antigen is undetermined.

Data came from immunoSEQ multiplex PCR; TCRdb stores just in-frame clones and leaves some out. This repertoire shows 40,000 to 65,000 clones, 78% found once; its top ten account for approximately 1.8%. This receptor was taken from a woman aged 40 to 50 with glioma. Sequencing used PBMCs, obtained from a glioma patient whose treatment included an IDH1 peptide vaccine. The rearrangement joins TRBV27 to TRBJ2-7; D is unresolved. CDR3: CASSNPPYYEQYF. In nucleotides, the CDR3 is TGTGCCAGCAGTAACCCCCCCTACTACGAGCAGTACTTC.